This T cell receptor (beta chain) was retrieved from a study of T cell responses to AZD1222 COVID-19 vaccine. Study observations and caveats: Recipients of two AZD1222 doses showed rising Spike-specific TCR breadth and depth.

Only in-frame clones appear in the TCRdb table, and some are missing; sequencing was by immunoSEQ multiplex PCR. The sample includes under 200,000 clones, around 89% of them seen just once. Per germline, CDR1 LGHDT and CDR2 YNNKEL (reference sequence). The CDR3 runs to 15 residues. V trimming: 7 bases; J trimming: 7 bases; junction bases outside the gene matches: 7. Worth noting for this clone: Its antigen is currently unknown.

The clonotype comes from an adult who received the AZD1222 COVID-19 vaccine. The chain links TRBV3-1 (or the pseudogene TRBV3-2) to TRBJ2-2; the match to TRBD2 covers 12 bases. Sequenced material: peripheral blood, taken 28 days after the second AZD1222 dose. Here the CDR3 reads CASTRLAGVDGELFF. Written as DNA, the CDR3 is TGTGCCAGCACACGACTAGCGGGGGTCGACGGGGAGCTGTTTTTT.